The rows below give T cell receptor beta chains drawn from one sample of a study of blood T cells in healthy people across ages. TCRdb re-called the 5' RACE reads with MiXCR, one entry per CDR3 protein. The sample shows fewer than 600,000 distinct CDR3 sequences, 27% of them seen only once. These data also formed part of another study, on T cells of mothers and their children.

Material for sequencing was blood. The origin of the receptors is a boy aged 2-15 years in good health. Each CDR3 is given with its conserved first and last residue. D genes are given only for firm matches. Rows may omit the clone size; those that give it use once, few, many or a size class.

V: TRBV12-3/TRBV12-4
D: -
J: TRBJ1-2
size: few
CDR3: CASNTGLRYGYTF
DNA: TGTGCCAGCAATACAGGGCTACGCTATGGCTACACCTTC

V: TRBV27
D: -
J: TRBJ2-6
size: few
CDR3: CASRARGTGANVLTF
DNA: TGTGCCAGCAGAGCTCGTGGGACTGGGGCCAACGTCCTGACTTTC

V: TRBV15
D: -
J: TRBJ1-3
size: few
CDR3: CATSRNPGYGSGNTIYF
DNA: TGTGCCACCAGCAGAAACCCAGGGTACGGGTCTGGAAACACCATATATTTT

V: TRBV6-7
D: -
J: TRBJ2-2
size: -
CDR3: CASSPPSGELFF
DNA: TGTGCCAGCAGCCCCCCTTCCGGGGAGCTGTTTTTT

V: TRBV4-3
D: -
J: TRBJ1-2
size: -
CDR3: CASSQDKGVENGYTF
DNA: TGCGCCAGCAGCCAAGATAAGGGGGTAGAGAATGGCTACACCTTC

V: TRBV7-2
D: -
J: TRBJ1-1
size: -
CDR3: CASSDRWTEAFF
DNA: TGTGCCAGCAGCGACCGTTGGACTGAAGCTTTCTTT

V: TRBV10-1
D: TRBD1
J: TRBJ2-5
size: -
CDR3: CASRDRGRRKTQYF
DNA: TGCGCCAGCAGAGACAGGGGGCGGAGGAAGACCCAGTACTTC

V: TRBV18
D: TRBD1
J: TRBJ1-1
size: few
CDR3: CASSPLTGGATEAFF
DNA: TGTGCCAGCTCACCCTTGACAGGGGGGGCAACTGAAGCTTTCTTT

V: TRBV11-2
D: TRBD2
J: TRBJ2-5
size: -
CDR3: CASSLDPLRLAGGQETQYF
DNA: TGTGCCAGCAGCTTAGATCCCCTCCGACTAGCGGGGGGGCAAGAGACCCAGTACTTC

V: TRBV24-1
D: TRBD2
J: TRBJ2-1
size: -
CDR3: CATSDSLAGVEQFF
DNA: TGTGCCACCAGTGATTCCCTAGCGGGAGTAGAGCAGTTCTTC

V: TRBV20-1
D: -
J: TRBJ2-7
size: -
CDR3: CSAYGLTAYEQYF
DNA: TGCAGTGCTTACGGACTGACCGCCTACGAGCAGTACTTC

V: TRBV7-9
D: -
J: TRBJ2-7
size: few
CDR3: CASEGQQPCRYYEQYF
DNA: TGTGCCAGCGAGGGGCAACAACCCTGTCGGTACTACGAGCAGTACTTC

V: TRBV29-1
D: -
J: TRBJ1-1
size: -
CDR3: CSVYVTEAFF
DNA: TGCAGCGTCTATGTCACTGAAGCTTTCTTT

V: TRBV6-5
D: -
J: TRBJ2-7
size: -
CDR3: CASSPRSSAYEQYF
DNA: TGTGCCAGCAGTCCAAGGTCATCGGCCTACGAGCAGTACTTC

V: TRBV29-1
D: -
J: TRBJ2-1
size: few
CDR3: CSVDYWANEQFF
DNA: TGCAGCGTTGATTATTGGGCAAATGAGCAGTTCTTC

V: TRBV6-6
D: -
J: TRBJ1-4
size: few
CDR3: CASSPGLPIEKLFF
DNA: TGTGCCAGCAGCCCAGGGCTACCTATTGAAAAACTGTTTTTT

V: TRBV9
D: TRBD1
J: TRBJ2-1
size: few
CDR3: CASSVGPGGYEQFF
DNA: TGTGCCAGCAGCGTAGGCCCAGGGGGCTATGAGCAGTTCTTC

V: TRBV12-3/TRBV12-4
D: -
J: TRBJ2-2
size: few
CDR3: CASSLRGYTGELFF
DNA: TGTGCCAGCAGTTTGAGGGGGTACACCGGGGAGCTGTTTTTT

V: TRBV14
D: -
J: TRBJ2-7
size: -
CDR3: CASRLSGLYEQYF
DNA: TGTGCCAGCAGACTCAGCGGACTCTACGAGCAGTACTTC

V: TRBV7-8
D: -
J: TRBJ1-2
size: -
CDR3: CASSLIQGSSNYGYTF
DNA: TGTGCCAGCAGCTTAATCCAGGGGTCTTCGAACTATGGCTACACCTTC

V: TRBV30
D: -
J: TRBJ1-4
size: -
CDR3: CAWSVQVLNEKLFF
DNA: TGTGCCTGGAGTGTTCAGGTCTTAAATGAAAAACTGTTTTTT

V: TRBV20-1
D: TRBD1
J: TRBJ1-2
size: -
CDR3: CSARAQGGVSGYTF
DNA: TGCAGTGCTAGAGCCCAGGGGGGGGTCTCTGGCTACACCTTC

V: TRBV30
D: -
J: TRBJ1-2
size: few
CDR3: CAWHRNYGYTF
DNA: TGTGCCTGGCACCGTAACTATGGCTACACCTTC

V: TRBV11-3
D: -
J: TRBJ2-2
size: many
CDR3: CASSPRGGTGELFF
DNA: TGTGCCAGCAGCCCCCGTGGGGGCACCGGGGAGCTGTTTTTT

V: TRBV30
D: -
J: TRBJ2-1
size: -
CDR3: CAWAGGTEQFF
DNA: TGTGCCTGGGCCGGAGGGACAGAGCAGTTCTTC

V: TRBV18
D: TRBD1
J: TRBJ1-2
size: -
CDR3: CASSLGTDVIYGYTF
DNA: TGTGCCAGCTCACTTGGGACAGACGTTATCTATGGCTACACCTTC

V: TRBV20-1
D: TRBD2
J: TRBJ2-7
size: few
CDR3: CSATRTSHEQYF
DNA: TGCAGTGCTACCCGGACTAGCCACGAGCAGTACTTC

V: TRBV15
D: -
J: TRBJ2-5
size: few
CDR3: CATSRGGTGSRQETQYF
DNA: TGTGCCACCAGCAGAGGAGGAACAGGAAGCAGGCAAGAGACCCAGTACTTC

V: TRBV3-1
D: TRBD2
J: TRBJ2-1
size: -
CDR3: CASSQDPSGRINEQFF
DNA: TGTGCCAGCAGCCAAGATCCTAGCGGGAGGATCAATGAGCAGTTCTTC

V: TRBV13
D: TRBD2
J: TRBJ2-7
size: -
CDR3: CASSTGTSGSNEQYF
DNA: TGTGCCAGCTCCACTGGGACTAGCGGGAGTAACGAGCAGTACTTC

V: TRBV28
D: -
J: TRBJ2-5
size: -
CDR3: CASSLAPEQQETQYF
DNA: TGTGCCAGCAGTTTAGCCCCAGAACAGCAAGAGACCCAGTACTTC

V: TRBV20-1
D: -
J: TRBJ1-1
size: few
CDR3: CSAETFQGRSTEAFF
DNA: TGCAGTGCTGAAACTTTCCAGGGTCGGAGCACTGAAGCTTTCTTT

V: TRBV10-2
D: -
J: TRBJ2-7
size: few
CDR3: CASSEVYEQYF
DNA: TGCGCCAGCAGTGAGGTCTACGAGCAGTACTTC

V: TRBV13
D: TRBD2
J: TRBJ2-4
size: few
CDR3: CASSLAPRTSGVIQYF
DNA: TGTGCCAGCAGCTTAGCCCCCAGGACTAGCGGGGTCATTCAGTACTTC

V: TRBV7-8
D: -
J: TRBJ2-2
size: few
CDR3: CASRKGPGPVTGELFF
DNA: TGTGCCAGCAGGAAGGGCCCGGGACCGGTTACCGGGGAGCTGTTTTTT

V: TRBV6-6
D: -
J: TRBJ2-3
size: -
CDR3: CASGAGATSTDTQYF
DNA: TGTGCCAGTGGAGCAGGGGCGACTAGCACAGATACGCAGTATTTT

V: TRBV29-1
D: -
J: TRBJ2-7
size: few
CDR3: CSVRQSSYEQYF
DNA: TGCAGCGTTCGGCAGAGCTCCTACGAGCAGTACTTC

V: TRBV10-2
D: -
J: TRBJ2-5
size: few
CDR3: CASSDRIYGETQYF
DNA: TGCGCCAGCAGTGATAGGATTTACGGAGAGACCCAGTACTTC

V: TRBV24-1
D: -
J: TRBJ2-5
size: -
CDR3: CATSDLQLRQAHF
DNA: TGTGCCACCAGTGATTTGCAACTGAGACAGGCCCACTTC

V: TRBV12-3/TRBV12-4
D: -
J: TRBJ2-4
size: few
CDR3: CASSFRGGVKNIQYF
DNA: TGTGCCAGCAGTTTCAGGGGGGGAGTCAAAAACATTCAGTACTTC

V: TRBV27
D: -
J: TRBJ2-3
size: -
CDR3: CASSFGTADTQYF
DNA: TGTGCCAGCAGTTTTGGTACAGCTGATACGCAGTATTTT

V: TRBV27
D: -
J: TRBJ2-6
size: -
CDR3: CASSFSVSSGANVLTF
DNA: TGTGCCAGCAGTTTTTCCGTAAGCTCTGGGGCCAACGTCCTGACTTTC

V: TRBV6-1
D: -
J: TRBJ1-5
size: -
CDR3: CASSPGLAGYSNQPQHF
DNA: TGTGCCAGCAGTCCCGGTTTAGCGGGGTATAGCAATCAGCCCCAGCATTTT

V: TRBV5-1
D: -
J: TRBJ1-6
size: -
CDR3: CASSLRGSMLNSPLHF
DNA: TGCGCCAGCAGCTTGAGAGGGAGTATGCTAAATTCACCCCTCCACTTT

V: TRBV7-2
D: -
J: TRBJ2-5
size: few
CDR3: CASSPGRAQETQYF
DNA: TGTGCCAGCTCACCGGGCAGGGCCCAAGAGACCCAGTACTTC

V: TRBV2
D: TRBD1
J: TRBJ1-2
size: -
CDR3: CASSDRTGSYGYTF
DNA: TGTGCCAGCAGTGATCGGACAGGGTCTTATGGCTACACCTTC

V: TRBV2
D: TRBD1
J: TRBJ2-7
size: -
CDR3: CASRMRQGPYEQYF
DNA: TGTGCCAGCAGGATGAGACAGGGTCCCTACGAGCAGTACTTC

V: TRBV6-2/TRBV6-3
D: TRBD2
J: TRBJ2-5
size: few
CDR3: CASSSGGRIKIETQYF
DNA: TGTGCCAGCAGTTCCGGCGGGAGGATCAAGATAGAGACCCAGTACTTC

V: TRBV19
D: -
J: TRBJ1-4
size: few
CDR3: CASSDDYEKLFF
DNA: TGTGCCAGTAGCGACGACTACGAAAAACTGTTTTTT

V: TRBV2
D: TRBD1
J: TRBJ2-7
size: -
CDR3: CASRQGQLYEQYF
DNA: TGTGCCAGCAGGCAGGGACAGCTCTACGAGCAGTACTTC

V: TRBV4-3
D: -
J: TRBJ2-7
size: few
CDR3: CASSQDRGLYEQYF
DNA: TGCGCCAGCAGCCAAGACAGGGGCCTTTACGAGCAGTACTTC

V: TRBV6-5
D: -
J: TRBJ1-2
size: -
CDR3: CASRPRTFYGYTF
DNA: TGTGCCAGCAGGCCTCGGACTTTCTATGGCTACACCTTC

V: TRBV20-1
D: TRBD2
J: TRBJ2-5
size: few
CDR3: CSARDPSGGDQETQYF
DNA: TGCAGTGCTAGAGATCCCAGCGGGGGGGACCAAGAGACCCAGTACTTC